This T cell receptor (beta chain) was sequenced in a study of shared clonotypes between healthy human individuals. Across the whole study: The donors, two women and three men, were aged 18 to 49.

For this clone: Its antigen is undetermined.

TCRdb's table, derived via immunoSEQ multiplex PCR, lists solely in-frame clones and lacks some. This sample has about 2.4 million clones; roughly 93% occur once, and the top ten carry around 0.37%. This CDR3 has 14 residues. Trimming took off 9 bases at V and 5 bases at J, with 20 bases between the two ends. Germline V gene sequence: CDR1 SGHRS, CDR2 YFSETQ. Findings of the study overall: Researchers found naive subsets generally carried larger estimated richness than memory subsets.

The chain has TRBV5-1 and TRBJ2-5, with D possibly TRBD1 on 5 matching bases. The sequencing input was naive CD4+ T cells from PBMCs. Subset described: CD45RA+ positively selected. The receptor was isolated from a man in his late teens or twenties in good health. Some clones in this sample may be carry-over from other donors' samples. The CDR3 spells CATQDPQGVETQYF. The CDR3 DNA reads as TGCGCCACCCAAGACCCTCAGGGTGTTGAGACCCAGTACTTC.